Here is one T cell receptor (beta chain) with its context. CDR3 length equals 15 residues. The ends lost 1 base at V and 6 bases at J; junction bases unmatched: 3. Germline-derived CDR1 and CDR2 are MDHEN and SYDVKM. This sample is part of a study of CD8 T cells in Susac syndrome. The study sequenced TCR beta in blood CD8+ and CD4+ T cells. RNA totalling about 0.5 to 1 ug underwent reverse transcription with random hexamers. TCRdb redid the calling of the immunoSEQ multiplex PCR reads with MiXCR, one entry per CDR3 protein. The repertoire holds some 300,000 distinct CDR3 sequences, around 85% seen once, with 0.2% to 0.25% in the top ten.

The chain combines TRBV28 with TRBJ2-3; 11 bases agree with TRBD1. The receptor comes from a human donor with multiple sclerosis. Sequenced input: CD8+ T cells from PBMCs. This chain's CDR3 is CASSLLGTGGDTQYF. In DNA, the CDR3 is TGTGCCAGCAGTTTATTGGGGACAGGGGGGGATACGCAGTATTTT.